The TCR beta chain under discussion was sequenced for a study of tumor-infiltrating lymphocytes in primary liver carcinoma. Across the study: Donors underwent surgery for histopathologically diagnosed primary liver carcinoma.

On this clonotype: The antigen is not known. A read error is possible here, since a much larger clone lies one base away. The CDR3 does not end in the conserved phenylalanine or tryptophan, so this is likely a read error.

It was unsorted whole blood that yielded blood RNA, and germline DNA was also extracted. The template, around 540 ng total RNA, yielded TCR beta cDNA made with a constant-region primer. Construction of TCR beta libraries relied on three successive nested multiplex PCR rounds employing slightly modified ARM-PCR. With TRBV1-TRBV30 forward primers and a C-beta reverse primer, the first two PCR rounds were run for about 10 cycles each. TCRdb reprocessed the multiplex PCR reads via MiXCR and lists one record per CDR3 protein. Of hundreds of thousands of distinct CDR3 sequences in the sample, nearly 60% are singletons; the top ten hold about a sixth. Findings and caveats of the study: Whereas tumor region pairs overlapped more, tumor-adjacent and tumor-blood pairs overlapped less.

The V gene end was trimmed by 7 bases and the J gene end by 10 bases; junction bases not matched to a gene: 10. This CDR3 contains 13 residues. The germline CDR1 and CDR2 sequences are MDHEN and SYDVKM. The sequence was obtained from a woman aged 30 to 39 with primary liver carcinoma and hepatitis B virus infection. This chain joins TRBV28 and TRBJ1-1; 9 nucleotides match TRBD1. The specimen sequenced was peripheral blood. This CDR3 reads CASTRDRVNAAFL. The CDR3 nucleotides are TGTGCCAGCACTAGGGACAGGGTTAATGCAGCTTTCTTA.